These 18 T cell receptor beta chains originate from one sample sequenced in a study of blood T cell repertoires in COVID-19. The method was immunoSEQ multiplex PCR; TCRdb's version includes in-frame clones alone and lacks a portion of them. The data hold around 400,000 clones, with more than 75% observed a single time. Sequences were obtained from peripheral blood. These receptor sequences come from a woman in her sixties or seventies with COVID-19, enrolled during active disease.

The chain employs TRBV18 and TRBJ2-1; D may be TRBD2 (6 bases). The CDR3 totals 17 residues. V was clipped by 3 bases and J by 5 bases, with 20 bases between them. Germline CDR1 is KGHSH and CDR2 is LQKENI. This CDR3 reads CASSPGFGQGGNNEQFF. DNA of the CDR3: TGTGCCAGCTCACCCGGTTTCGGGCAGGGCGGGAACAATGAGCAGTTCTTC.

Turning to this clone: The sample holds other DNA sequences that translate to the same CDR3. The gene calls are TRBV6-5 and TRBJ1-6; TRBD1 is a possible D gene (5 bases). The CDR3 has 14 amino acids. Trimming removed 0 bases at V and 9 bases at J, with 9 bases between. Germline CDR1 reads MNHEY; CDR2 reads SVGAGI. In nucleotides, the CDR3 is TGTGCCAGCAGTTACTCCGGGGGGACTTCACCCCTCCACTTT. Amino acids: CASSYSGGTSPLHF.

V and J are TRBV4-1 and TRBJ2-7; D is possibly TRBD1 (6 bases). Per the germline V gene, CDR1 is MGHRA and CDR2 is YSYEKL. V lost 3 bases to trimming and J lost 0 bases, with 12 bases between them. The CDR3 consists of 15 residues. The CDR3 DNA sequence: TGCGCCAGCAGCCAGAGACAGGAGAGCTCCTACGAGCAGTACTTC. Translating gives CASSQRQESSYEQYF.

The CDR3 DNA reads TGTGCCAGCAGCGGCCGGGACAGGGGCTCAGATACGCAGTATTTT. Protein: CASSGRDRGSDTQYF. The genes are TRBV3-1 (or the pseudogene TRBV3-2) and TRBJ2-3; 10 bases fit TRBD1. Germline V gene sequence: CDR1 LGHDT, CDR2 YNNKEL (reference sequence). This CDR3 is 15 amino acids long. With V trimmed by 5 bases and J by 4 bases, 6 bases remained unmatched.

The gene calls are TRBV5-1 and TRBJ2-1, with TRBD1 identical over 8 bases. After removal of 4 bases from V and 5 bases from J, the junction contained 11 bases not matched to a gene. Per germline, CDR1 SGHRS and CDR2 YFSETQ. The CDR3 loop spans 16 amino acids. The CDR3 nucleotides are TGCGCCAGCAGCGACTCAGGGGGCAATCCGCACAATGAGCAGTTCTTC. Protein: CASSDSGGNPHNEQFF.

CDR3 in amino acids: CASSPLGNEKLFF. CDR3 nucleotides: TGTGCCAGCAGCCCCCTCGGGAATGAAAAACTGTTTTTT. The gene calls are TRBV7-9 and TRBJ1-4, with no clear D. The CDR3 covers 13 residues. The V gene lost 5 bases and the J gene lost 5 bases, with 9 bases spanning the gap. Per the germline V gene, CDR1 is SEHNR and CDR2 is FQNEAQ (reference sequence).

The chain recombines TRBV7-9 with TRBJ1-4; D is perhaps TRBD1 (6 bases). CDR1 and CDR2 from the germline V gene are SEHNR and FQNEAQ (reference sequence). The CDR3 length is 15 residues. V shed 5 bases and J shed 6 bases, with 16 bases lying between them. The chain's CDR3 is CASSDSDSLHEKLFF. In DNA form, the CDR3 reads TGTGCCAGCAGCGATTCGGACAGTCTCCATGAAAAACTGTTTTTT.

V usage is TRBV28 and J usage is TRBJ1-1; D perhaps matches TRBD1 (5 bases). The CDR3 is made up of 16 amino acids. Per germline, CDR1 MDHEN and CDR2 SYDVKM. V lost 3 bases to trimming and J lost 0 bases, with 14 bases between them. The CDR3 DNA reads as TGTGCCAGCAGTTTCGGCAGGGTTGGTCTGAACACTGAAGCTTTCTTT. Amino acid sequence: CASSFGRVGLNTEAFF.

The CDR3 bases are TGTGCCAGCAGTGATAATGGACAGGGGGCGGATCAGCCCCAGCATTTT. This gives the protein CASSDNGQGADQPQHF. The chain joins TRBV6-1 to TRBJ1-5, with 11 bases identical to TRBD1. V shed 3 bases, J shed 5 bases, and the junction held 6 bases outside the gene matches. The germline V gene encodes CDR1 MNHNS and CDR2 SASEGT. The CDR3 runs to 16 residues.

V usage is TRBV19 and J usage is TRBJ1-1; maybe TRBD1 (6 bases). V lost 2 bases and J lost 10, with 14 bases in between. CDR3 size: 13 residues. Germline-derived CDR1 and CDR2 are LNHDA and SQIVND (reference sequence). The CDR3 bases are TGTGCCAGTAGTATATCCCCAGGGGTAGTAGCTTTCTTT. Translating gives CASSISPGVVAFF.

This chain joins TRBV27 and TRBJ2-1, with 7 positions matching TRBD2. The CDR3 is made up of 15 amino acids. Trimming took 6 bases from V and 8 from J; bases not matched to a gene: 13. The germline gives CDR1 MNHEY, CDR2 SMNVEV (reference sequence). CDR3 nucleotides: TGTGCCAGCAGCTTGGGACTAACACCTTTGGATGAGCAGTTCTTC. It yields the protein CASSLGLTPLDEQFF.

The chain recombines TRBV2 with TRBJ1-1; D not certain. The CDR3 contains 11 residues. Germline loops: CDR1 SNHLY, CDR2 FYNNEI. The V gene lost 10 bases and the J gene lost 12 bases, with 18 bases spanning the gap. The CDR3 nucleotides read TGTGCCACCAATGGGAGAATCGGGACTTTCTTT. Its translation is CATNGRIGTFF.

The chain carries TRBV5-8 and TRBJ2-2; unclear D gene. This CDR3 region has 15 residues. Between the trimmed V and J ends, which lost 0 bases and 4 bases, there was a span of 10 bases. The germline V gene has CDR1 SGHTS and CDR2 YDEGEE. As DNA, the CDR3 is TGTGCCAGCAGCTTGGCCCACAGTATCACCGGGGAGCTGTTTTTT. Translating it yields CASSLAHSITGELFF.

CDR3 DNA sequence: TGTGCCAGCAGATCATCAGGGTTTGAGGCTAACTATGGCTACACCTTC. Its protein is CASRSSGFEANYGYTF. The V and J genes are TRBV11-2 and TRBJ1-2, with a tentative D call TRBD1 (5 bases). Per germline, CDR1 SGHAT and CDR2 FQNNGV. The CDR3 loop spans 16 amino acids. The V end was cut by 6 bases, the J end by 0 bases, with 17 bases between.

The chain links TRBV13 to TRBJ1-1; 9 nucleotides align to TRBD1. CDR3 length: 15 amino acids. Germline CDR1 PRHDT, CDR2 FYEKMQ (reference sequence). The junction had 8 bases not matched to a gene; V was cut back by 5 bases and J by 4 bases. CDR3: CASSGQGQGFTEAFF. The CDR3 region has the DNA TGTGCCAGCAGCGGCCAGGGACAGGGTTTCACTGAAGCTTTCTTT.

J is TRBJ1-2 and V is TRBV2; TRBD1 agrees at 7 bases. The ends lost 6 bases at V and 2 bases at J; junction bases unmatched: 15. There are 17 residues in the CDR3. Germline V gives CDR1 SNHLY, CDR2 FYNNEI. The CDR3 protein is CASSHKGSGTVNYGYTF. The CDR3 DNA reads as TGTGCCAGCAGCCATAAAGGTTCCGGGACAGTCAACTATGGCTACACCTTC.

The genes are TRBV5-1 and TRBJ2-3; 11 bases are shared with TRBD2. V was clipped by 2 bases and J by 0 bases; unmatched bases: 2. Per the germline V gene, CDR1 is SGHRS and CDR2 is YFSETQ. This CDR3 has 16 amino acids. CDR3 nucleotides: TGCGCCAGCAGCTTACTAGCGGGGGATAGCACAGATACGCAGTATTTT. It specifies CASSLLAGDSTDTQYF. The whole variable domain, filled in from reference TRBV5-1 and TRBJ2-3, reads KAGVTQTPRYLIKTRGQQVTLSCSPISGHRSVSWYQQTPGQGLQFLFEYFSETQRNKGNFPGRFSGRQFSNSRSEMNVSTLELGDSALYLCASSLLAGDSTDTQYFGPGTRLTVL.

The chain combines TRBV2 with TRBJ1-5, with D unresolved. CDR3 length equals 13 residues. V shed 6 bases and J shed 6 bases, with 12 bases lying between them. Per the germline V gene, CDR1 is SNHLY and CDR2 is FYNNEI. For the CDR3, the DNA is TGTGCCAGCAGCCCGTCAAGCCCTCAGCCCCAGCATTTT. It encodes CASSPSSPQPQHF.